The 15 T cell receptor beta chains below come from one sample, sequenced in a study of response to subunit inactivated influenza vaccine. TCRdb reanalysed the RT-PCR reads using MiXCR and keeps one entry per CDR3 protein. In the table there are approximately 700,000 distinct CDR3 sequences, roughly 13% of which are singletons. The sample was PBMCs from blood, taken around 15 days before vaccination. The origin of the receptors is a man between 50 and 59 years old who received an inactivated influenza vaccine.

This clonotype has just a few counts. The CDR3 is CASSATLAISGANVLTF. CDR3 nucleotide sequence: TGTGCCAGCAGCGCGACCCTAGCTATCTCTGGGGCCAACGTCCTGACTTTC. The chain is built from TRBV4-2 and TRBJ2-6; possible D gene TRBD2, 5 bases. The CDR3 spans 17 residues. Per the germline V gene, CDR1 is LGHNA and CDR2 is YNFKEQ. V was pared by 5 bases and J by 0 bases, with 14 bases between.

This chain connects TRBV19 to TRBJ2-1, with 10 bases lining up with TRBD2. The CDR3 has 17 amino acids. Per germline, CDR1 LNHDA and CDR2 SQIVND (reference sequence). The trim removed 3 bases at V and 7 bases at J, leaving 12 bases unmatched. The CDR3 region is CASSISDLAGVGNEQFF. The CDR3 region has the DNA TGTGCCAGTAGTATTTCGGATCTAGCGGGAGTCGGGAATGAGCAGTTCTTC.

The J gene is TRBJ2-7, the V gene TRBV5-1, with D perhaps matching TRBD2 (7 bases). Germline V gene sequence: CDR1 SGHRS, CDR2 YFSETQ. The CDR3 has 15 residues. Trimming cost V 3 bases and J 2 bases, with 15 bases left between them. The CDR3 sequence is CASSSGPGGTYEQYF. In DNA form, the CDR3 reads TGCGCCAGCAGCTCCGGTCCGGGGGGCACCTACGAGCAGTACTTC.

In its sample, this clonotype was seen many times. The chain carries TRBV5-1 and TRBJ2-1; 9 positions match TRBD2. Looked up from germline, CDR1 is SGHRS and CDR2 is YFSETQ. Germline trimming cut 0 bases from V and 1 base from J; bases unmatched to any gene: 2. The CDR3 consists of 16 residues. The CDR3 loop is CASSLDAGGSYNEQFF. CDR3 nucleotide sequence: TGCGCCAGCAGCTTGGATGCGGGAGGGTCCTACAATGAGCAGTTCTTC. Looking up the rest from reference TRBV5-1 and TRBJ2-1 gives the full variable domain: KAGVTQTPRYLIKTRGQQVTLSCSPISGHRSVSWYQQTPGQGLQFLFEYFSETQRNKGNFPGRFSGRQFSNSRSEMNVSTLELGDSALYLCASSLDAGGSYNEQFFGPGTRLTVL.

A few counts support this clonotype. Here the CDR3 DNA reads TGTGCCAGCAGCGAGGGGGACAGGGGGAACACTGAAGCTTTCTTT. Translation: CASSEGDRGNTEAFF. The rearrangement links TRBV9 to TRBJ1-1, with 10 nucleotides matching TRBD1. The J segment lost 1 base and the V segment lost 3 bases, leaving 3 bases of the junction unmatched. CDR3 size: 15 residues. CDR1 is SGDLS and CDR2 is YYNGEE in the germline V gene.

V usage is TRBV20-1 and J usage is TRBJ2-5; 7 bases agree with TRBD2. The CDR3 is 15 amino acids. CDR1 is DFQATT and CDR2 is SNEGSKA in the germline V gene (reference sequence). J lost 5 bases, V lost 4 bases, and 13 bases had no gene match. The CDR3 here is CSAKSLAGAGETQYF. The CDR3 nucleotides are TGCAGTGCTAAATCCCTTGCGGGAGCCGGTGAGACCCAGTACTTC.

This clonotype has at least ten counts. The rearrangement joins TRBV10-3 to TRBJ1-2, with 9 bases fitting TRBD1. The CDR3 is 14 residues long. Trimming at V came to 3 bases and at J to 8 bases, leaving 7 bases not matched to a gene. Germline CDR1 reads ENHRY; CDR2 reads SYGVKD. The CDR3 loop is CAISETGTGIGYTF. The CDR3 nucleotides are TGTGCCATCAGTGAAACCGGGACAGGGATCGGCTACACCTTC.

The gene calls are TRBV7-2 and TRBJ1-5; D may be TRBD1 (5 bases). The CDR3 loop spans 15 amino acids. CDR1 and CDR2 (germline): SGHTA, FQGNSA. V was pared by 4 bases and J by 2 bases, with 12 bases between. The CDR3 nucleotides are TGTGCCAGCAGCTGGCGGGACCGCGGCAATCAGCCCCAGCATTTT. The encoded protein is CASSWRDRGNQPQHF.

The sample holds a few counts of this clonotype. The J gene is TRBJ2-7, the V gene TRBV20-1; TRBD2 is a possible D gene (6 bases). CDR1 is DFQATT and CDR2 is SNEGSKA in the germline V gene (reference sequence). The length of the CDR3 is 15 residues. With 2 bases removed from V and 2 bases from J, the gap between germline ends came to 16 bases. The chain's CDR3 is CSARNIAVQAYEQYF. The CDR3 DNA is TGCAGTGCTAGAAATATAGCGGTACAGGCCTACGAGCAGTACTTC.

This clonotype was recorded a few times. The chain has TRBV6-1 and TRBJ2-2; 14 bases are a match to TRBD2. V lost 9 bases to trimming and J lost 5 bases; unmatched junction nucleotides: 14. The germline CDR1 and CDR2 sequences are MNHNS and SASEGT. The CDR3 length is 18 residues. Here the CDR3 reads CASWETSGRAMRTGELFF. The CDR3 DNA reads as TGTGCCAGTTGGGAGACTAGCGGGAGGGCCATGAGGACCGGGGAGCTGTTTTTT.

This clonotype was counted a few times. V gene TRBV7-8 combines with J gene TRBJ2-7; TRBD1 aligns across 8 bases. The germline V gene has CDR1 SGHVS and CDR2 FQNEAQ. The CDR3 has 16 amino acids. Trimming cost V 5 bases and J 0 bases; bases outside gene matches: 9. In nucleotides, the CDR3 is TGTGCCAGCAGCGCACCCACAGGGGGTAGCTCCTACGAGCAGTACTTC. This gives the protein CASSAPTGGSSYEQYF.

This clonotype was seen at least ten times. The V gene is TRBV12-3 or TRBV12-4, the J gene TRBJ2-1; 9 bases agree with TRBD1. V shed 6 bases and J 6 bases; nucleotides not matched to a gene: 9. CDR3 length equals 15 residues. CDR3 in amino acids: CASRQGQGFGNEQFF. CDR3 sequence (DNA): TGTGCCAGCAGGCAGGGACAGGGTTTTGGCAATGAGCAGTTCTTC.

The chain carries TRBV11-2 and TRBJ2-1; 13 nucleotides align to TRBD2. J lost 8 bases, V lost 4 bases, and 11 bases had no gene match. Looked up from germline, CDR1 is SGHAT and CDR2 is FQNNGV. This CDR3 has 17 residues. The CDR3 DNA reads as TGTGCCAGCAGCTGGGGCTCGGGACTAGCGGGAAGAGATGAGCAGTTCTTC. Protein sequence: CASSWGSGLAGRDEQFF.

This sequence joins TRBV5-1 and TRBJ1-4, with D uncertain. The CDR3 is 16 amino acids. The germline V gene encodes CDR1 SGHRS and CDR2 YFSETQ. Between the trimmed V and J ends, which lost 2 bases and 0 bases, there was a span of 11 bases. The CDR3 sequence is CASSLGSSATNEKLFF. CDR3 DNA sequence: TGCGCCAGCAGCTTAGGTTCGAGTGCAACTAATGAAAAACTGTTTTTT.

The V and J genes are TRBV11-2 and TRBJ1-1; no definite D call. V shed 1 base and J shed 11 bases, with 11 bases lying between them. Germline CDR1 reads SGHAT; CDR2 reads FQNNGV. The CDR3 covers 12 residues. In nucleotides, the CDR3 is TGTGCCAGCAGCTTAGGGGCCACCGCGGCTTTCTTT. Translation: CASSLGATAAFF.